This T cell receptor beta chain was found in a study of control samples from healthy donors and cancer patients. The CDR3 is made up of 13 amino acids. The V end lost 6 bases, the J end lost 1 base, and 8 bases lay between the germline ends. Germline-derived CDR1 and CDR2 are MNHEY and SMNVEV (reference sequence). This clone was counted a single time. Assay used: immunoSEQ multiplex PCR; TCRdb lists only in-frame clones, some missing. The data contain fewer than 110,000 clones, 80% to 90% of them seen just once; the ten biggest clones take up roughly 7.7%. This TCR was recovered from a young man in good health. The rearrangement links TRBV27 to TRBJ2-3; D not certain. Sequencing input: blood. In DNA form, the CDR3 reads TGTGCCAGCAGGCCATCTCGCACAGATACGCAGTATTTT. This codes for CASRPSRTDTQYF.